This T cell receptor beta chain was recovered during a study of T cell responses to AZD1222 COVID-19 vaccine. Study-wide results and limits: At baseline, seropositivity was found in only six or seven AZD1222 recipients. The study reported that nearly half of spike-specific TCRs target unmutated variant regions. Across the whole spike, CD4 TCRs peaked at regions 160-218 and 743-854. In all cases, repertoires were sampled only after the peak T cell response.

The germline CDR1 and CDR2 sequences are SGHDT and YYEEEE. Trimming at V came to 5 bases and at J to 2 bases, leaving 3 bases not matched to a gene. The CDR3 contains 13 residues. Turning to this clone: Antigen: not known.

Produced via immunoSEQ multiplex PCR; TCRdb's table is partial and in-frame only. The sample has roughly 120,000 clones, 80% to 90% seen once. The V call is TRBV5-6, the J call TRBJ2-7; TRBD1 agrees at 8 bases. The sample was peripheral blood, taken on day 0 of AZD1222 vaccination. The TCR comes from an adult in good health. Here the CDR3 reads CASSRTGPYEQYF. CDR3 DNA sequence: TGTGCCAGCAGTAGGACAGGGCCCTACGAGCAGTACTTC.